This T cell receptor (beta chain) was identified in a study of T-cell memory formation after mild COVID-19. Study as a whole: The study found TCR clusters largely donor specific.

TCRdb independently ran MiXCR on the 5' RACE reads; one entry per CDR3 protein. The sample consists of hundreds of thousands of distinct CDR3 sequences, less than 25% of them appearing once. Overall study findings and caveats: Contracting clones localized mainly to CM and EM when CD4+ and mainly to EMRA when CD8+.

Trimming left V 4 bases short and J 1 base short, with 13 bases between. The CDR3 length is 15 residues. As to this clonotype: Its target is not known.

The chain recombines TRBV12-3 or TRBV12-4 with TRBJ1-1, with D perhaps TRBD1 (5 bases). The sequence derives from an adult woman who had mild COVID-19 (a few samples of this study predate the infection). Cell type and time point are not known. The sample consisted of PBMCs or a T cell subset sorted from them (not recorded which). Here the CDR3 DNA reads TGTGCCAGCAGTTCCCCCAGGGCTACGAACACTGAAGCTTTCTTT. Protein product: CASSSPRATNTEAFF.